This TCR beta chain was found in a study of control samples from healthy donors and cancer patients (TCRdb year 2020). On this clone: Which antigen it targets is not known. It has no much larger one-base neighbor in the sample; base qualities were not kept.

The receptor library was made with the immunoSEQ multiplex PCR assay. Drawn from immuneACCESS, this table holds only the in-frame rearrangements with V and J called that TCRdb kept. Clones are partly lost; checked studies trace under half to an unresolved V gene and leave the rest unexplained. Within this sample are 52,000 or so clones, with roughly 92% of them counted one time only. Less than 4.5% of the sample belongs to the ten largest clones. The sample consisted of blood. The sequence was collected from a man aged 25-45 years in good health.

The nucleotides read TGTGCCAGCAGTCAGGCGAATTCACCCCTCCACTTT. Its translation is CASSQANSPLHF. The V and J genes are TRBV2 and TRBJ1-6; there is no confident call for the D gene. V drops 5 bases and J drops 7 bases, leaving 6 bases in between. The CDR3 runs 12 residues from the cysteine to the phenylalanine. The only DNA kept is the CDR3, 36 bases in frame from the first base. Via the germline V gene, CDR1 is SNHLY and CDR2 FYNNEI. Reference TRBV2 and TRBJ1-6 genes cover what lies past the CDR3, so the full variable domain is EPEVTQTPSHQVTQMGQEVILRCVPISNHLYFYWYRQILGQKVEFLVSFYNNEISEKSEIFDDQFSVERPDGSNFTLKIRSTKLEDSAMYFCASSQANSPLHFGNGTRLTVT.